The source of this T cell receptor beta chain is a study of blood T cell repertoires in COVID-19. Looking at the study overall: Material from acute and convalescent COVID-19 was sourced from the United States, Italy and Spain. Sources were T cells, B-cell-depleted T cells, or PBMCs; the material itself was cDNA or gDNA.

Participants reported their clinical history, and cohort assignment relied on those reports. Profiled with immunoSEQ multiplex PCR; TCRdb holds only in-frame clones, not every one. Of around 230,000 clones in the sample, around four fifths were seen once. V was clipped by 4 bases and J by 9 bases; unmatched bases: 16. In germline, CDR1 is SGHRS, CDR2 YFSETQ. The CDR3 consists of 16 residues. The sample was PBMCs or T cells enriched from blood (not recorded which). The clonotype was recovered from a man between 35 and 55 years old who had recovered from COVID-19. The chain is built from TRBV5-1 and TRBJ2-1; 7 bases map to TRBD1. CDR3 region: CASSPTRDRKNGEQFF. DNA of the CDR3: TGCGCCAGCAGCCCGACCCGGGACAGAAAAAACGGTGAGCAGTTCTTC. The whole variable domain, remainder taken from reference TRBV5-1 and TRBJ2-1, is KAGVTQTPRYLIKTRGQQVTLSCSPISGHRSVSWYQQTPGQGLQFLFEYFSETQRNKGNFPGRFSGRQFSNSRSEMNVSTLELGDSALYLCASSPTRDRKNGEQFFGPGTRLTVL.